The rows below give T cell receptor beta chains drawn from one sample of a study of CD8 T cells in ankylosing spondylitis. Each CDR3 protein gets one entry after TCRdb re-called the 5' RACE reads with MiXCR. The sample shows roughly 150,000 distinct CDR3 sequences, around a third of them seen only once. Sequenced: synovial fluid, either unsorted or a sorted T cell fraction (not recorded which). The receptors come from a male donor with ankylosing spondylitis. CDR3s include the opening cysteine and the closing phenylalanine or tryptophan. Each record gives: V gene, D gene, J gene, clone size, CDR3 length, CDR3 protein, CDR3 DNA. A D gene is named only where the DNA matches it firmly. Expanded clones are given a class, and other clones once, few, many or no size at all.

>TRBV11-2|-|TRBJ2-2|-|21
CASSPYRVSGLGGANTGGLFF
TGTGCCAGCAGCCCCTATCGGGTTTCTGGGCTAGGGGGAGCGAACACCGGGGGGCTGTTTTTT
>TRBV27|TRBD2|TRBJ2-1|few|16
CASWGTSGSSYNEQFF
TGTGCCAGTTGGGGGACTAGCGGGAGCTCCTACAATGAGCAGTTCTTC
>TRBV19|-|TRBJ1-5|-|14
CASNDYLSNQPQHF
TGTGCCAGTAATGACTACCTGAGCAATCAGCCCCAGCATTTT
>TRBV25-1|-|TRBJ2-5|-|16
CASSEWVGGQEETQYF
TGTGCCAGCAGTGAATGGGTGGGGGGGCAAGAGGAGACCCAGTACTTC
>TRBV5-6|-|TRBJ1-6|-|16
CASSLGVTGSLSPLHF
TGTGCCAGCAGCTTGGGGGTGACAGGTTCACTCTCACCCCTCCACTTT
>TRBV7-9|-|TRBJ1-4|few|16
CASSSATRDRNEKLFF
TGTGCCAGCAGCTCAGCCACCCGGGACCGAAATGAAAAACTGTTTTTT
>TRBV7-2|-|TRBJ2-4|-|15
CASSLALGSANIQYF
TGTGCCAGCAGCTTAGCGCTAGGATCGGCAAACATTCAGTACTTC
>TRBV20-1|-|TRBJ2-5|many|13
CSARPRGQETQYF
TGCAGTGCTAGACCGAGGGGCCAAGAGACCCAGTACTTC
>TRBV2|TRBD1|TRBJ1-4|-|15
CASSGGQGSNEKLFF
TGTGCCAGCAGTGGCGGACAGGGCTCTAATGAAAAACTGTTTTTT
>TRBV6-1|TRBD1|TRBJ1-6|-|15
CASSPKTGGTAPLHF
TGTGCCAGCAGTCCTAAGACAGGGGGCACAGCACCCCTCCACTTT
>TRBV10-3|-|TRBJ2-3|-|13
CAISGGNTDTQYF
TGTGCCATCAGTGGAGGAAACACAGATACGCAGTATTTT
>TRBV7-6|TRBD2|TRBJ2-7|-|16
CASSLGLARGSYEQYF
TGTGCCAGCAGCTTAGGACTAGCCCGGGGCTCCTACGAGCAGTACTTC
>TRBV2|TRBD1|TRBJ2-3|-|15
CASSALGQGTDTQYF
TGTGCCAGCAGTGCCCTAGGACAGGGCACAGATACGCAGTATTTT
>TRBV28|-|TRBJ1-3|-|16
CASSSSGTGRVYTIYF
TGTGCCAGCAGTTCCTCCGGGACTGGGAGGGTGTACACCATATATTTT
>TRBV12-3/TRBV12-4|-|TRBJ1-5|once|15
CASKKEGSNNQPQHF
TGTGCCAGCAAAAAAGAGGGGTCCAACAATCAGCCCCAGCATTTT
>TRBV24-1|TRBD2|TRBJ2-3|-|15
CATSDLAGATDTQYF
TGTGCCACCAGTGATCTAGCGGGGGCAACAGATACGCAGTATTTT
>TRBV4-1|-|TRBJ2-6|many|15
CASSLLLSGANVLTF
TGCGCCAGCAGCCTCTTACTGAGCGGGGCCAACGTCCTGACTTTC
>TRBV5-1|-|TRBJ2-3|-|15
CASSLVGLRTDTQYF
TGCGCCAGCAGCTTGGTGGGACTGCGCACAGATACGCAGTATTTT
>TRBV5-1|TRBD1|TRBJ1-6|few|15
CASSLAGTGVSPLHF
TGCGCCAGCAGCTTGGCCGGGACAGGGGTTTCACCCCTCCACTTT
>TRBV24-1|TRBD2|TRBJ2-1|-|16
CATSDPGLVTSNEQFF
TGTGCCACCAGTGACCCGGGACTAGTAACGTCCAATGAGCAGTTCTTC
>TRBV29-1|-|TRBJ2-5|-|13
CSVEQGLKETQYF
TGCAGCGTTGAGCAGGGACTCAAAGAGACCCAGTACTTC
>TRBV6-4|-|TRBJ2-2|few|15
CASSEHQGNTGELFF
TGTGCCAGCAGTGAGCATCAGGGGAACACCGGGGAGCTGTTTTTT
>TRBV7-6|TRBD2|TRBJ2-3|-|17
CASSLGATSGSLDTQYF
TGTGCCAGCAGCTTAGGGGCTACTAGCGGGAGTTTAGATACGCAGTATTTT
>TRBV7-3|TRBD1|TRBJ1-2|-|16
CASSLFPQGAGYGYTF
TGTGCCAGCAGCTTATTCCCCCAGGGGGCCGGCTATGGCTACACCTTC